A selection of T cell receptor beta chains follows, all from one sample in a study of CD8 T cells in ankylosing spondylitis. TCRdb called the 5' RACE reads again in MiXCR, with one record for every CDR3 protein. The data contain some 840,000 distinct CDR3 sequences, about 11% of them singletons. The specimen sequenced was blood, either unsorted or a sorted T cell fraction (not recorded which). Source of these receptors: a male donor with ankylosing spondylitis. CDR3s include the opening cysteine and the closing phenylalanine or tryptophan. A D gene is named only where the DNA matches it firmly. Clone size, where shown, is once, few, many, or a class for clones that have expanded.

D: .; J: TRBJ1-1; size: .; V: TRBV5-1; DNA: TGCGCCAGCAGCCGAGACAGCGTCATGAACACTGAAGCTTTCTTT; CDR3: CASSRDSVMNTEAFF
D: TRBD1; J: TRBJ1-2; size: few; V: TRBV12-3/TRBV12-4; DNA: TGTGCCAGCGGGGACAGGGGCTATGGCTACACCTTC; CDR3: CASGDRGYGYTF
D: .; J: TRBJ2-5; size: many; V: TRBV20-1; DNA: TGCAGTGTTGACCAACTAGGTCGAGAGACCCAGTACTTC; CDR3: CSVDQLGRETQYF
D: .; J: TRBJ2-3; size: many; V: TRBV20-1; DNA: TGCAGTGCGAGGGACCGAGATACGCAGTATTTT; CDR3: CSARDRDTQYF
D: .; J: TRBJ1-1; size: many; V: TRBV12-3/TRBV12-4; DNA: TGTGCCAGCAGTTTAACCTCACAGGAGGCTTTCTTT; CDR3: CASSLTSQEAFF
D: .; J: TRBJ1-1; size: .; V: TRBV2; DNA: TGTGCCAGCACTCTACAGGGAGTTGACACTGAAGCTTTCTTT; CDR3: CASTLQGVDTEAFF
D: TRBD1; J: TRBJ1-2; size: .; V: TRBV20-1; DNA: TGCAGTGCTCGGGACAGGGGGCAAGGTGGCTACACCTTC; CDR3: CSARDRGQGGYTF
D: TRBD2; J: TRBJ2-1; size: .; V: TRBV7-2; DNA: TGTGCCAGCAGCCCGAGTGGATTAGCGGGCCTCAATGAGCAGTTCTTC; CDR3: CASSPSGLAGLNEQFF
D: .; J: TRBJ1-1; size: many; V: TRBV5-1; DNA: TGCGCCAGCAGCTCGGGGGTGACTGAAGCTTTCTTT; CDR3: CASSSGVTEAFF
D: TRBD2; J: TRBJ2-2; size: .; V: TRBV5-1; DNA: TGCGCCAGCAGGGAAGCCAGCGGGAGAACCTGGAGGGAGGAGCTGTTTTTT; CDR3: CASREASGRTWREELFF
D: .; J: TRBJ2-7; size: many; V: TRBV29-1; DNA: TGCAGCGCCAAGACGGACCGAGACTCCTACGAGCAGTACTTC; CDR3: CSAKTDRDSYEQYF
D: .; J: TRBJ2-7; size: many; V: TRBV5-1; DNA: TGCGCCAGCAGCCGAGGGATTGTGTCCTACGAGCAGTACTTC; CDR3: CASSRGIVSYEQYF
D: .; J: TRBJ1-2; size: .; V: TRBV29-1; DNA: TGCAGCGTTAAGAGAGGGGATGGCTACACCTTC; CDR3: CSVKRGDGYTF
D: TRBD2; J: TRBJ2-3; size: many; V: TRBV20-1; DNA: TGCAGTGCACTAACTAGCGGGGCTACAGATACGCAGTATTTT; CDR3: CSALTSGATDTQYF
D: .; J: TRBJ2-1; size: many; V: TRBV29-1; DNA: TGCAGCGTTCGACGGTCGTACAATGAGCAGTTCTTC; CDR3: CSVRRSYNEQFF
D: .; J: TRBJ1-1; size: few; V: TRBV12-3/TRBV12-4; DNA: TGTGCCAGCAGCTTGGGACGGCGCATATTGAACACTGAAGCTTTCTTT; CDR3: CASSLGRRILNTEAFF
D: .; J: TRBJ1-2; size: .; V: TRBV5-1; DNA: TGCGCCAGCAGCTTTTCTCAGGGTGAAGGGGGCTACACCTTC; CDR3: CASSFSQGEGGYTF
D: TRBD2; J: TRBJ2-7; size: few; V: TRBV9; DNA: TGTGCCAGCAGCGTAGGACTAGCGGGGGGAGAGACCTACGAGCAGTACTTC; CDR3: CASSVGLAGGETYEQYF
D: TRBD1; J: TRBJ2-3; size: .; V: TRBV7-6; DNA: TGTGCCAGCAGCTTAGCGCAGGGGGCAGGGGATACGCAGTATTTT; CDR3: CASSLAQGAGDTQYF
D: TRBD1; J: TRBJ2-3; size: few; V: TRBV5-1; DNA: TGCGCCAGCAGCTTGCCGACAGGGGGCGCGGGAGATACGCAGTATTTT; CDR3: CASSLPTGGAGDTQYF
D: .; J: TRBJ2-1; size: many; V: TRBV5-1; DNA: TGCGCCAGCAGCCCTACGGACGGAGGTCTCTCCTACAATGAGCAGTTCTTC; CDR3: CASSPTDGGLSYNEQFF
D: TRBD2; J: TRBJ2-3; size: .; V: TRBV18; DNA: TGTGCCAGCTCACCCCTTCTAGCGGGGGCCGGAGATACGCAGTATTTT; CDR3: CASSPLLAGAGDTQYF
D: .; J: TRBJ1-2; size: many; V: TRBV29-1; DNA: TGCAGCGTTGATCGTTCCCAGGACCTAAACTATGGCTACACCTTC; CDR3: CSVDRSQDLNYGYTF
D: .; J: TRBJ1-1; size: many; V: TRBV29-1; DNA: TGCAGCGTTGGGGCAGATTGGTTTTCTGAAGCTTTCTTT; CDR3: CSVGADWFSEAFF
D: TRBD1; J: TRBJ1-5; size: .; V: TRBV7-9; DNA: TGTGCCAGCAGCCAGGGGGACTATCAGCCCCAGCATTTT; CDR3: CASSQGDYQPQHF
D: .; J: TRBJ2-7; size: .; V: TRBV29-1; DNA: TGCAGCGTAGCCGGGACACTAACCTACGAGCAGTACTTC; CDR3: CSVAGTLTYEQYF
D: TRBD2; J: TRBJ2-1; size: .; V: TRBV14; DNA: TGTGCCAGCAGCACACGGACTAGCGGGAAACTCTACAATGAGCAGTTCTTC; CDR3: CASSTRTSGKLYNEQFF
D: .; J: TRBJ1-1; size: .; V: TRBV9; DNA: TGTGCCAGCAGCGTAGGGGCAGGATTGAACACTGAAGCTTTCTTT; CDR3: CASSVGAGLNTEAFF
D: .; J: TRBJ1-6; size: many; V: TRBV7-2; DNA: TGTGCCAGCACCCCCTGGGGCCAGCATAATTCACCCCTCCACTTT; CDR3: CASTPWGQHNSPLHF
D: .; J: TRBJ1-3; size: few; V: TRBV7-2; DNA: TGTGCCAGCAGCTTAGATGGGGTGAACTCTGGAAACACCATATATTTT; CDR3: CASSLDGVNSGNTIYF